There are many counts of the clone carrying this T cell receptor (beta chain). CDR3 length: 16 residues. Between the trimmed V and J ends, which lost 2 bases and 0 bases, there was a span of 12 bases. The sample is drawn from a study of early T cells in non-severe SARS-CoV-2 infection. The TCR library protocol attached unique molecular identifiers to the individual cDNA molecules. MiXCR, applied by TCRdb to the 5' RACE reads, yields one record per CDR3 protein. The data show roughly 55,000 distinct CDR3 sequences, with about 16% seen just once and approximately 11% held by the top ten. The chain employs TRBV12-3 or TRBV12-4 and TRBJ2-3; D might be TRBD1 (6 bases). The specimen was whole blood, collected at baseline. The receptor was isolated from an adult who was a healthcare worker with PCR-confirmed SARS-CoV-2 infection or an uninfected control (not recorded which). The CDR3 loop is CASSLLAGASTDTQYF. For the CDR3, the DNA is TGTGCCAGCAGTTTACTGGCAGGGGCTAGCACAGATACGCAGTATTTT.